The 9 T cell receptor beta chains in this list originate from one sample, sequenced in a study of T cell responses to AZD1222 COVID-19 vaccine. The table came from immunoSEQ multiplex PCR; TCRdb's copy has only in-frame clones and leaves some out. The repertoire holds about 130,000 clones, with roughly 88% as singletons. Source: peripheral blood, taken on day 0 of AZD1222 vaccination. These receptors originate from an adult in good health.

The V call is TRBV7-3, the J call TRBJ1-3, with TRBD1 identical over 7 bases. The V segment lost 5 bases and the J segment 2 bases; nucleotides outside the gene matches: 6. CDR1 SGHTA and CDR2 FQGTGA come from the germline V gene. The CDR3 contains 15 residues. The CDR3 DNA is TGTGCCAGCAGCCCCGGGAGGGGGCCTGGAAACACCATATATTTT. Protein sequence: CASSPGRGPGNTIYF.

The chain couples TRBV7-9 to TRBJ1-4; D not certain. V was shortened by 1 base and J by 8 bases, with 8 bases between the two germline ends. From germline, CDR1 is SEHNR and CDR2 FQNEAQ (reference sequence). The CDR3 consists of 13 residues. CDR3 bases: TGTGCCAGCAGCTTAGTTACGGGGGAAAAACTGTTTTTT. As protein: CASSLVTGEKLFF.

This sequence joins TRBV2 and TRBJ1-5, with TRBD1 as a possible D gene (6 bases). Trimming pared 7 bases from V and 6 bases from J, leaving 16 bases between. Per germline, CDR1 SNHLY and CDR2 FYNNEI. This CDR3 is 14 amino acids long. In nucleotides, the CDR3 is TGTGCCAGCACTCGGGAGGGGGGAAGTCAGCCCCAGCATTTT. Its protein product is CASTREGGSQPQHF.

This chain connects TRBV30 to TRBJ1-5, with no clear D. Trimming shortened V by 0 bases and J by 7 bases, and 10 bases separated the two germline ends. Germline CDR1 reads GTSNPN; CDR2 reads SVGIG (reference sequence). The length of the CDR3 is 13 residues. CDR3 nucleotide sequence: TGTGCCTGGAGTGTAGCCGGGGAACAGCCCCAGCATTTT. This gives the protein CAWSVAGEQPQHF.

The gene calls are TRBV5-1 and TRBJ1-4, with 9 bases identical to TRBD1. This CDR3 contains 16 residues. Unmatched junction bases numbered 7, after V lost 4 bases and J lost 3 bases. Germline loops: CDR1 SGHRS, CDR2 YFSETQ. The DNA of the CDR3 is TGCGCCAGCAGCAGAACAGGGGGCGCTTCTAATGAAAAACTGTTTTTT. It translates to CASSRTGGASNEKLFF.

The genes are TRBV11-3 and TRBJ2-1; 9 positions match TRBD2. The CDR3 totals 16 residues. The germline CDR1 and CDR2 sequences are SGHNT and YENEEA. J was trimmed by 8 bases and V by 4 bases; bases with no gene match: 12. The CDR3 region has the DNA TGTGCCAGCAGCTCTAGCCCGGGACTAGCTTTCGATGAGCAGTTCTTC. This translates into CASSSSPGLAFDEQFF.

The V call is TRBV6-5, the J call TRBJ1-5, with D tentatively TRBD1 (5 bases). CDR3 length equals 15 residues. Germline loops: CDR1 MNHEY, CDR2 SVGAGI. The V end was cut by 0 bases, the J end by 7 bases, with 13 bases between. The CDR3 bases are TGTGCCAGCAGTTACTCCGGGGCCTGGGGGCAGCCCCAGCATTTT. Protein sequence: CASSYSGAWGQPQHF.

The V gene is TRBV6-5, the J gene TRBJ2-1; D call uncertain. Germline V gives CDR1 MNHEY, CDR2 SVGAGI. Trimming took off 6 bases at V and 0 bases at J, with 12 bases between the two ends. The CDR3 loop spans 15 amino acids. In nucleotides, the CDR3 is TGTGCCAGCAGATGGGTCTTTAGCTCCTACAATGAGCAGTTCTTC. Protein sequence: CASRWVFSSYNEQFF.

The chain links TRBV3-1 (or the pseudogene TRBV3-2) to TRBJ2-7; 15 positions match TRBD2. The V gene's germline CDR1 is LGHDT and CDR2 YNNKEL (reference sequence). The CDR3 length is 15 residues. V lost 4 bases, J lost 6 bases, and 4 bases stayed unmatched. CDR3 loop: CASSPEGLAGGEQYF. DNA for the CDR3: TGTGCCAGCAGCCCAGAGGGACTAGCGGGGGGCGAGCAGTACTTC.